This passage covers 23 T cell receptor beta chains from one sample sequenced in a study of brain T cells in children with intractable seizures. TCRdb keeps only in-frame clones here, not all; method: immunoSEQ multiplex PCR. The sample lists just under 65,000 clones, roughly 95% occurring once. The material sequenced was peripheral blood, taken at surgery. These receptors came from a boy less than two years old with focal cortical dysplasia and intractable seizures.

The chain combines TRBV24-1 with TRBJ2-3; either TRBD1 or TRBD2 may supply D (6 bases each). Trimming pared 7 bases from V and 2 bases from J, leaving 15 bases between. The CDR3 extends over 15 amino acids. Germline-derived CDR1 and CDR2 are KGHDR and SFDVKD. For the CDR3, the DNA is TGTGCCACCAGCCCCCGTGGGGGGCACACAGATACGCAGTATTTT. Amino acids: CATSPRGGHTDTQYF.

V gene TRBV6-1 combines with J gene TRBJ2-7, with D perhaps matching TRBD1 (6 bases). Trimming left V 3 bases short and J 3 bases short, with 12 bases between. Germline V gene lookup returns CDR1 MNHNS and CDR2 SASEGT. The CDR3 is 14 amino acids. The CDR3 DNA reads TGTGCCAGCAGTGACCTACAGGGCATCTACGAGCAGTACTTC. The encoded protein is CASSDLQGIYEQYF.

The chain recombines TRBV19 with TRBJ2-1; D perhaps matches TRBD1 (5 bases). The CDR3 is made up of 16 amino acids. Germline CDR1 reads LNHDA; CDR2 reads SQIVND (reference sequence). V shed 2 bases and J shed 2 bases, with 13 bases lying between them. CDR3 region: CASSIRQGFTYNEQFF. Written as DNA, the CDR3 is TGTGCCAGTAGTATACGTCAGGGATTCACCTACAATGAGCAGTTCTTC.

The V gene is TRBV27, the J gene TRBJ2-7; 7 bases are shared with TRBD1. CDR1 MNHEY and CDR2 SMNVEV come from the germline V gene (reference sequence). V shed 3 bases, J shed 3 bases, and the junction held 5 bases outside the gene matches. The CDR3 contains 14 residues. CDR3 region: CASSLIGGGYEQYF. The CDR3, as DNA: TGTGCCAGCAGTTTGATAGGGGGCGGCTACGAGCAGTACTTC.

The V call is TRBV7-2, the J call TRBJ1-5; TRBD1 is a possible D gene (6 bases). Looked up from germline, CDR1 is SGHTA and CDR2 is FQGNSA. The CDR3 consists of 15 residues. V was pared by 6 bases and J by 5 bases, with 17 bases between. The CDR3 here is CASSYRDGNDQPQHF. The CDR3 DNA is TGTGCCAGCAGTTACAGGGACGGCAATGATCAGCCCCAGCATTTT.

The rearrangement uses TRBV19 and TRBJ1-5; 11 bases match TRBD1. The germline CDR1 and CDR2 sequences are LNHDA and SQIVND (reference sequence). The V gene end was trimmed by 7 bases and the J gene end by 4 bases; junction bases not matched to a gene: 9. CDR3 length: 16 amino acids. Written as DNA, the CDR3 is TGTGCCAGTAACGGACAGGGGGCCCGGTTGAATCAGCCCCAGCATTTT. It encodes CASNGQGARLNQPQHF. Combining the CDR3 with reference TRBV19 and TRBJ1-5 gives the whole variable domain DGGITQSPKYLFRKEGQNVTLSCEQNLNHDAMYWYRQDPGQGLRLIYYSQIVNDFQKGDIAEGYSVSREKKESFPLTVTSAQKNPTAFYLCASNGQGARLNQPQHFGDGTRLSIL.

The chain combines TRBV5-4 with TRBJ1-2; no clear D. Germline CDR1 and CDR2: SGHNT and YYREEE (reference sequence). Between the trimmed V and J ends, which lost 2 bases and 8 bases, there was a span of 13 bases. This CDR3 contains 13 residues. CDR3 in amino acids: CASSFFGPWGYTF. CDR3 nucleotide sequence: TGTGCCAGCAGCTTTTTCGGGCCATGGGGCTACACCTTC.

The gene calls are TRBV7-2 and TRBJ1-2; TRBD1 aligns across 7 bases. The CDR3 totals 13 residues. Germline V gene lookup returns CDR1 SGHTA and CDR2 FQGNSA. V lost 5 bases, J lost 2 bases, and 2 bases stayed unmatched. Here the CDR3 DNA reads TGTGCCAGCAGCGAGACAGGGAACTATGGCTACACCTTC. The encoded protein is CASSETGNYGYTF.

The chain combines TRBV27 with TRBJ1-1, with 7 bases aligning to TRBD1. Germline assignment: CDR1 MNHEY and CDR2 SMNVEV (reference sequence). With 6 bases clipped from V and 5 bases from J, the junction kept 6 bases outside the gene matches. CDR3 length: 13 residues. CDR3 in DNA: TGTGCCAGCAGGGGACAGCTATGGACTGAAGCTTTCTTT. Translating gives CASRGQLWTEAFF.

The chain couples TRBV3-1 (or the pseudogene TRBV3-2) to TRBJ2-2, with 11 bases matching TRBD2. V was clipped by 0 bases and J by 1 base; unmatched bases: 1. Germline-derived CDR1 and CDR2 are LGHDT and YNNKEL (reference sequence). This CDR3 comprises 17 residues. As DNA, the CDR3 is TGTGCCAGCAGCCAAGATGGGACTAGCGGGAACACCGGGGAGCTGTTTTTT. This encodes CASSQDGTSGNTGELFF.

V gene TRBV13 combines with J gene TRBJ1-2; D is possibly TRBD1 (6 bases). There are 14 residues in the CDR3. Trimming removed 5 bases at V and 5 bases at J, with 15 bases between. Per germline, CDR1 PRHDT and CDR2 FYEKMQ (reference sequence). The CDR3 DNA reads as TGTGCCAGCAGCCCTGTAGGGGGGAATTATGGCTACACCTTC. This translates into CASSPVGGNYGYTF.

The V gene is TRBV19, the J gene TRBJ1-5, with TRBD1 as a possible D gene (5 bases). The V gene lost 4 bases and the J gene lost 1 base, with 11 bases spanning the gap. CDR1 and CDR2 (germline): LNHDA, SQIVND (reference sequence). This CDR3 spans 15 amino acids. CDR3: CASSTQGSSNQPQHF. CDR3 coding DNA: TGTGCCAGTAGTACCCAGGGTAGCAGCAATCAGCCCCAGCATTTT.

This chain connects TRBV6-5 to TRBJ2-2, with D tentatively TRBD1 (6 bases). V lost 1 base to trimming and J lost 6 bases, with 9 bases between them. This CDR3 is built from 14 residues. The germline gives CDR1 MNHEY, CDR2 SVGAGI. The CDR3, as DNA: TGTGCCAGCAGTTACTACCGGACAGCCGGGGAGCTGTTTTTT. This encodes CASSYYRTAGELFF.

The chain joins TRBV2 to TRBJ1-1; 9 bases fit TRBD1. Germline V gene lookup returns CDR1 SNHLY and CDR2 FYNNEI. The CDR3 is 12 amino acids. Unmatched junction bases numbered 3, after V lost 7 bases and J lost 6 bases. CDR3 residues: CASKQGAAEAFF. DNA for the CDR3: TGTGCCAGCAAACAGGGGGCGGCTGAAGCTTTCTTT.

This chain links TRBV12-3 or TRBV12-4 with TRBJ1-3; no reliable D call. There are 11 residues in the CDR3. Trimming stripped 3 bases from V and 6 bases from J, with 3 bases between. The CDR3 DNA reads as TGTGCCAGCAGTTTGTTAAACACCATATATTTT. Protein sequence: CASSLLNTIYF.

Note on this clone: A junction end diverges from the germline sequence, so it may reflect a read error. The genes are TRBV11-2 and TRBJ2-1, with TRBD2 matching over 14 bases. Germline lookup yields CDR1 SGHAT and CDR2 FQNNGV. The CDR3 runs to 14 residues. This CDR3 reads CASSLATSGGVVIF. The CDR3 nucleotides are TGTGCCAGCAGCTTGGCGACTAGCGGGGGGGTAGTTATCTTC.

The V and J genes are TRBV4-1 and TRBJ1-1, with a weak D call TRBD1 (5 bases). CDR1 and CDR2 (germline): MGHRA, YSYEKL. Trimming cost V 0 bases and J 11 bases, with 22 bases left between them. The CDR3 is made up of 16 amino acids. The CDR3 spells CASSQDSLGAARTAFF. The CDR3 DNA follows: TGCGCCAGCAGCCAAGATTCCCTTGGGGCGGCTAGGACGGCTTTCTTT.

The chain is built from TRBV5-1 and TRBJ2-1, with 8 positions matching TRBD1. The CDR3 has 14 amino acids. Germline CDR1 SGHRS, CDR2 YFSETQ. Losses at the gene ends were 4 bases for V and 4 bases for J; bases not matched to a gene: 4. As DNA, the CDR3 is TGCGCCAGCAGCCCCGGGGACAGGTACAATGAGCAGTTCTTC. Its translation is CASSPGDRYNEQFF.

V usage is TRBV4-2 and J usage is TRBJ2-5; no clear D. Trimming removed 1 base from V and 1 base from J, with 7 bases in between. The CDR3 contains 14 residues. Per the germline V gene, CDR1 is LGHNA and CDR2 is YNFKEQ. The CDR3 region is CASSQVDTQETQYF. The CDR3 bases are TGTGCCAGCAGCCAAGTTGATACCCAAGAGACCCAGTACTTC.

This clone was recorded only once. The genes are TRBV4-2 and TRBJ2-2, with D perhaps matching TRBD1 (7 bases). The ends were cut back, 3 bases at V and 1 base at J, with 18 bases in the middle. The germline V gene encodes CDR1 LGHNA and CDR2 YNFKEQ. The CDR3 extends over 18 amino acids. For the CDR3, the DNA is TGTGCCAGCAGCCACCAACCTGGGGGGACAGTGAACACCGGGGAGCTGTTTTTT. It translates to CASSHQPGGTVNTGELFF.

V usage is TRBV2 and J usage is TRBJ2-7, with D uncertain. This CDR3 is 11 amino acids long. The V end lost 6 bases, the J end lost 4 bases, and 7 bases lay between the germline ends. Germline assignment: CDR1 SNHLY and CDR2 FYNNEI. The CDR3 sequence: CASSKEYEQYF. The DNA of the CDR3 is TGTGCCAGCAGCAAGGAGTACGAGCAGTACTTC.

The rearrangement links TRBV19 to TRBJ1-1, with D tentatively TRBD1 (5 bases). The CDR3 is 10 residues long. Germline CDR1 is LNHDA and CDR2 is SQIVND (reference sequence). The V end was cut by 9 bases, the J end by 12 bases, with 14 bases between. This CDR3 is CASRGDVTFF. Here the CDR3 DNA reads TGTGCCAGCCGGGGGGATGTGACTTTCTTT.

The chain uses TRBV19 and TRBJ2-7; TRBD1 aligns across 9 bases. This CDR3 comprises 15 residues. CDR1 is LNHDA and CDR2 is SQIVND in the germline V gene (reference sequence). After removal of 2 bases from V and 5 bases from J, the junction contained 7 bases not matched to a gene. This CDR3 reads CASSIYNRGRNEQYF. CDR3 nucleotide sequence: TGTGCCAGTAGTATATACAACAGGGGGCGCAACGAGCAGTACTTC. Combining the CDR3 with reference TRBV19 and TRBJ2-7 gives the whole variable domain DGGITQSPKYLFRKEGQNVTLSCEQNLNHDAMYWYRQDPGQGLRLIYYSQIVNDFQKGDIAEGYSVSREKKESFPLTVTSAQKNPTAFYLCASSIYNRGRNEQYFGPGTRLTVT.